A selection of T cell receptor beta chains follows, all from one sample in a study of cytomegalovirus exposure and HLA in healthy donors. Sequencing was performed with immunoSEQ multiplex PCR; in TCRdb, only in-frame clones are kept and a portion is missing. Its clone listing holds under 200,000 clones. Sequenced input: PBMCs. These receptors were collected from a woman aged 18-29 years in good health and CMV-seropositive. Both conserved end residues are part of each CDR3. Fields, in order: J gene, V gene, D gene, CDR3 protein, CDR3 DNA. A D gene is named only where the DNA matches it firmly.

J gene: TRBJ2-7; V gene: TRBV1; D gene: .; CDR3 protein: CTSSQGRGAFSYEQYF; CDR3 DNA: TGCACCAGCAGCCAAGGGCGGGGGGCCTTCTCCTACGAGCAGTACTTC
J gene: TRBJ1-4; V gene: TRBV4-1; D gene: .; CDR3 protein: CASSLLGGFGEKLFF; CDR3 DNA: TGCGCCAGCAGCCTCCTCGGGGGTTTCGGTGAAAAACTGTTTTTT
J gene: TRBJ1-1; V gene: TRBV6-1; D gene: .; CDR3 protein: CASSEAGQTKAFF; CDR3 DNA: TGTGCCAGCAGTGAAGCCGGGCAGACTAAAGCTTTCTTT
J gene: TRBJ2-3; V gene: TRBV4-3; D gene: TRBD2; CDR3 protein: CASSQEFSGGAFTDTQYF; CDR3 DNA: TGCGCCAGCAGCCAAGAATTTAGCGGGGGGGCTTTCACAGATACGCAGTATTTT
J gene: TRBJ1-2; V gene: TRBV28; D gene: .; CDR3 protein: CASSRWGRDGYTF; CDR3 DNA: TGTGCCAGCAGTAGGTGGGGCAGGGATGGCTACACCTTC
J gene: TRBJ2-5; V gene: TRBV18; D gene: .; CDR3 protein: CASSRTPLTRRETQYF; CDR3 DNA: TGTGCCAGCTCACGTACCCCTCTCACGAGGCGGGAGACCCAGTACTTC
J gene: TRBJ1-2; V gene: TRBV5-1; D gene: .; CDR3 protein: CASSLQANYGYTF; CDR3 DNA: TGCGCCAGCAGCTTACAGGCTAACTATGGCTACACCTTC
J gene: TRBJ2-3; V gene: TRBV13; D gene: .; CDR3 protein: CASSLRGLSTDTQYF; CDR3 DNA: TGTGCCAGCAGCTTAAGGGGCCTCAGCACAGATACGCAGTATTTT
J gene: TRBJ2-3; V gene: TRBV6-5; D gene: TRBD2; CDR3 protein: CASSKTSGSTDTQYF; CDR3 DNA: TGTGCCAGCAGTAAGACTAGCGGATCCACAGATACGCAGTATTTT
J gene: TRBJ2-7; V gene: TRBV6-5; D gene: TRBD2; CDR3 protein: CASSHWTSAAYEQYF; CDR3 DNA: TGTGCCAGCAGTCATTGGACTAGCGCAGCCTACGAGCAGTACTTC
J gene: TRBJ2-7; V gene: TRBV27; D gene: .; CDR3 protein: CASGRGSSYEQYF; CDR3 DNA: TGTGCCAGCGGGAGAGGAAGCTCCTACGAGCAGTACTTC
J gene: TRBJ2-3; V gene: TRBV5-1; D gene: .; CDR3 protein: CASSFQGPDTQYF; CDR3 DNA: TGCGCCAGCAGCTTTCAGGGGCCAGATACGCAGTATTTT
J gene: TRBJ2-1; V gene: TRBV18; D gene: TRBD2; CDR3 protein: CASSPQLSFGTRYNEQFF; CDR3 DNA: TGTGCCAGCTCACCACAGTTAAGCTTCGGGACTAGATACAATGAGCAGTTCTTC
J gene: TRBJ2-3; V gene: TRBV7-3; D gene: TRBD2; CDR3 protein: CASSPTSGGSADTQYF; CDR3 DNA: TGTGCCAGCAGCCCGACTAGCGGGGGCTCCGCAGATACGCAGTATTTT
J gene: TRBJ2-1; V gene: TRBV25-1; D gene: .; CDR3 protein: CASSRSGNEQFF; CDR3 DNA: TGTGCCAGCAGCCGTTCCGGGAATGAGCAGTTCTTC
J gene: TRBJ1-5; V gene: TRBV30; D gene: .; CDR3 protein: CAWSVGGGGNQPQHF; CDR3 DNA: TGTGCCTGGAGTGTTGGGGGAGGCGGCAATCAGCCCCAGCATTTT
J gene: TRBJ2-5; V gene: TRBV9; D gene: .; CDR3 protein: CASSVLSASETQYF; CDR3 DNA: TGTGCCAGCAGCGTACTGTCCGCTAGCGAGACCCAGTACTTC
J gene: TRBJ2-2; V gene: TRBV7-2; D gene: TRBD2; CDR3 protein: CASSLGLAGGHTGELFF; CDR3 DNA: TGTGCCAGCAGCTTAGGACTAGCGGGAGGGCACACCGGGGAGCTGTTTTTT
J gene: TRBJ2-2; V gene: TRBV11-3; D gene: .; CDR3 protein: CASRPIRGAGELFF; CDR3 DNA: TGTGCCAGCAGGCCCATTAGAGGCGCCGGGGAGCTGTTTTTT
J gene: TRBJ1-4; V gene: TRBV10-3; D gene: TRBD1; CDR3 protein: CATGTGKWDEKLFF; CDR3 DNA: TGTGCCACTGGGACAGGGAAATGGGATGAAAAACTGTTTTTT
J gene: TRBJ1-2; V gene: TRBV5-1; D gene: .; CDR3 protein: CASSFRDTYGYTF; CDR3 DNA: TGCGCCAGCAGCTTTAGGGACACGTATGGCTACACCTTC
J gene: TRBJ2-7; V gene: TRBV5-6; D gene: .; CDR3 protein: CASSLFGQGTSYEQYF; CDR3 DNA: TGTGCCAGCAGCTTGTTTGGGCAGGGGACCTCCTACGAGCAGTACTTC
J gene: TRBJ1-5; V gene: TRBV19; D gene: .; CDR3 protein: CASSINSGVNQPQHF; CDR3 DNA: TGTGCCAGTAGTATCAATTCAGGGGTCAATCAGCCCCAGCATTTT
J gene: TRBJ2-7; V gene: TRBV2; D gene: .; CDR3 protein: CASRRGALHEQYF; CDR3 DNA: TGTGCCAGCAGACGGGGGGCCCTCCACGAGCAGTACTTC
J gene: TRBJ2-5; V gene: TRBV18; D gene: .; CDR3 protein: CASSPKKASRDQETQYF; CDR3 DNA: TGTGCCAGCTCACCTAAAAAAGCCAGCAGGGACCAAGAGACCCAGTACTTC
J gene: TRBJ2-7; V gene: TRBV5-1; D gene: TRBD2; CDR3 protein: CASSLAGGGASYEQYF; CDR3 DNA: TGCGCCAGCAGCTTGGCCGGGGGAGGGGCCTCCTACGAGCAGTACTTC
J gene: TRBJ2-6; V gene: TRBV30; D gene: .; CDR3 protein: CALSHRRSSSGANVLTF; CDR3 DNA: TGTGCCCTCTCGCACAGGCGTTCCAGCTCTGGGGCCAACGTCCTGACTTTC
J gene: TRBJ1-4; V gene: TRBV11-2; D gene: .; CDR3 protein: CASSPAGATNEKLFF; CDR3 DNA: TGTGCCAGCAGCCCTGCGGGAGCAACTAATGAAAAACTGTTTTTT
J gene: TRBJ1-3; V gene: TRBV30; D gene: .; CDR3 protein: CAWTYNSGNTIYF; CDR3 DNA: TGTGCCTGGACTTACAACTCTGGAAACACCATATATTTT
J gene: TRBJ2-5; V gene: TRBV6-1; D gene: TRBD2; CDR3 protein: CASCGGWTETQYF; CDR3 DNA: TGTGCCAGCTGCGGGGGGTGGACAGAGACCCAGTACTTC
J gene: TRBJ2-2; V gene: TRBV30; D gene: .; CDR3 protein: CAWSVYVSGELFF; CDR3 DNA: TGTGCCTGGAGTGTATATGTCTCCGGGGAGCTGTTTTTT
J gene: TRBJ2-2; V gene: TRBV10-3; D gene: .; CDR3 protein: CAISERSPAATGELFF; CDR3 DNA: TGTGCCATCAGTGAGAGGTCACCGGCGGCCACCGGGGAGCTGTTTTTT
J gene: TRBJ2-7; V gene: TRBV9; D gene: .; CDR3 protein: CASSVGRGSSYEQYF; CDR3 DNA: TGTGCCAGCAGCGTAGGGCGGGGTAGCTCCTACGAGCAGTACTTC
J gene: TRBJ1-2; V gene: TRBV19; D gene: TRBD1; CDR3 protein: CASSPRQGGYTF; CDR3 DNA: TGTGCCAGTAGTCCGAGACAGGGTGGCTACACCTTC
J gene: TRBJ2-1; V gene: TRBV4-1; D gene: TRBD2; CDR3 protein: CASSQGASGDHNEQFF; CDR3 DNA: TGCGCCAGCAGCCAAGGAGCTAGCGGGGATCACAATGAGCAGTTCTTC
J gene: TRBJ1-3; V gene: TRBV7-9; D gene: .; CDR3 protein: CASSPRGSTGNTIYF; CDR3 DNA: TGTGCCAGCAGCCCCCGCGGCAGCACCGGAAACACCATATATTTT
J gene: TRBJ2-2; V gene: TRBV7-9; D gene: TRBD2; CDR3 protein: CASSNSGGSPGELFF; CDR3 DNA: TGTGCCAGCAGCAATAGCGGGGGATCGCCCGGGGAGCTGTTTTTT
J gene: TRBJ1-2; V gene: TRBV29-1; D gene: TRBD1; CDR3 protein: CSVVRGRPGQGKGYTF; CDR3 DNA: TGCAGCGTTGTTAGAGGACGTCCGGGACAGGGGAAGGGCTACACCTTC
J gene: TRBJ2-3; V gene: TRBV30; D gene: TRBD2; CDR3 protein: CAWTTDTSGGGQYF; CDR3 DNA: TGTGCCTGGACCACCGACACTAGCGGGGGGGGGCAGTATTTT
J gene: TRBJ2-7; V gene: TRBV6-5; D gene: TRBD2; CDR3 protein: CASSYSQLAGYEQYF; CDR3 DNA: TGTGCCAGCAGTTACTCCCAACTAGCGGGGTACGAGCAGTACTTC
J gene: TRBJ1-1; V gene: TRBV14; D gene: .; CDR3 protein: CASSQGRLEAFF; CDR3 DNA: TGTGCCAGCAGCCAAGGACGACTTGAAGCTTTCTTT